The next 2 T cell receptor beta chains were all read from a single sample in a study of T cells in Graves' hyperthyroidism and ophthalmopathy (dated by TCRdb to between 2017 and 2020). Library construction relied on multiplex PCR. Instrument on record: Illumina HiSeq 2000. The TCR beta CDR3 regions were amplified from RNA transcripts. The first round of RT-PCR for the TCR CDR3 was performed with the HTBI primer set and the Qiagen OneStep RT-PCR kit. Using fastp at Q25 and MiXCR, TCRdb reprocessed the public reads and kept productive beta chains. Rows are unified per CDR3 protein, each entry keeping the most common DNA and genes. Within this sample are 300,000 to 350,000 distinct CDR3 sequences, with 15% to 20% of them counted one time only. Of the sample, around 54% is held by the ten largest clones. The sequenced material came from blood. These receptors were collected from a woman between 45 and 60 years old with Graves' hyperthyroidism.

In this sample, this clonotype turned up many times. As DNA, the CDR3 is TGTGCCTCAGCCCTTAGGACTTCTGGGCACTATGGCTACACCTTC. It translates to CASALRTSGHYGYTF. The rearrangement joins TRBV3-1 to TRBJ1-2, with unresolved D. V was cut by 11 bases and J by 3 bases, with 22 bases left in between. The CDR3 extends over 15 amino acids. CDR1 and CDR2 from the germline V gene are LGHDT and YNNKEL (reference sequence).

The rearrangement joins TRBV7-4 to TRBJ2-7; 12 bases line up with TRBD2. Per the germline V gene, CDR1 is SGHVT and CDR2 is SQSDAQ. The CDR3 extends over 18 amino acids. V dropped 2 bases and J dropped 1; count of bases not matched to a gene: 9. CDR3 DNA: TGTGCCAGCAGCTTATACTTCTCTGGGACTAGCGGGTCCTACGAGCAGTACTTC. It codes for CASSLYFSGTSGSYEQYF. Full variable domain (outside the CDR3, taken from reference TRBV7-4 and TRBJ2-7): GAGVSQSPRYKVAKRGRDVALRCDSISGHVTLYWYRQTLGQGSEVLTYSQSDAQRDKSGRPSGRFSAERPERSVSTLKIQRTEQGDSAVYLCASSLYFSGTSGSYEQYFGPGTRLTVT.